A selection of T cell receptor beta chains follows, all from one sample in a study of T cells in localized non-small cell lung cancer. The data were produced by immunoSEQ multiplex PCR, yet TCRdb's version contains in-frame clones alone and is incomplete. The sample has around 41,000 clones; about 86% are singletons. Specimen: peripheral blood, collected before any cancer treatment. These receptors all stem from a man aged 35 to 70 with stage I lung adenocarcinoma. Each CDR3 is given with its conserved first and last residue. The D gene is left open where the match is weak. Size is stated for part of the rows, as once, few or many counts, or as a class when the clone is expanded.

NA,TRBJ1-4,TRBD1,TRBV2,CATRAGGYEKLFF,TGTGCCACTCGGGCAGGGGGCTATGAAAAACTGTTTTTT
NA,TRBJ2-1,NA,TRBV11-2,CASSLESSVSSYNEQFF,TGTGCCAGCAGCTTAGAGTCTAGCGTTAGCTCCTACAATGAGCAGTTCTTC
NA,TRBJ2-5,TRBD2,TRBV7-2,CASSPRTSGVGETQYF,TGTGCCAGCAGCCCCCGGACTAGCGGGGTGGGAGAGACCCAGTACTTC
NA,TRBJ2-7,NA,TRBV9,CASSAAGGYEQYF,TGTGCCAGCAGCGCAGCCGGGGGATACGAGCAGTACTTC
NA,TRBJ1-4,NA,TRBV27,CASSFSGENEKLFF,TGTGCCAGCAGTTTTTCAGGGGAGAATGAAAAACTGTTTTTT
NA,TRBJ2-2,NA,TRBV11-2,CASSLVGTGELFF,TGTGCCAGCAGCTTAGTAGGTACCGGGGAGCTGTTTTTT
NA,TRBJ2-6,NA,TRBV28,CASSLVGPGANVLTF,TGTGCCAGCAGTTTAGTCGGGCCTGGGGCCAACGTCCTGACTTTC
once,TRBJ2-7,TRBD1,TRBV6-1,CASGLQGVTYEQYF,TGTGCCAGCGGATTACAGGGGGTCACCTACGAGCAGTACTTC
once,TRBJ1-1,NA,TRBV28,CASSLRYEAFF,TGTGCCAGCAGTTTAAGATACGAAGCTTTCTTT
NA,TRBJ2-2,TRBD2,TRBV19,CASSPGLAGGPGTGELFF,TGTGCCAGTAGTCCGGGACTAGCGGGAGGGCCGGGCACCGGGGAGCTGTTTTTT
NA,TRBJ2-1,TRBD1,TRBV5-1,CASSYPAAGTGERVSNEQFF,TGCGCCAGCAGCTACCCCGCCGCTGGGACAGGGGAGCGGGTTAGCAATGAGCAGTTCTTC
NA,TRBJ2-1,TRBD2,TRBV7-9,CASSLETGGPYNEQFF,TGTGCCAGCAGCTTAGAAACGGGAGGGCCTTACAATGAGCAGTTCTTC
NA,TRBJ2-7,TRBD1,TRBV6-1,CASSETQGAYEQYF,TGTGCCAGCAGTGAAACGCAGGGGGCCTACGAGCAGTACTTC
NA,TRBJ2-2,NA,TRBV15,CATSSLRGTGELFF,TGTGCCACCAGCAGCCTCCGGGGCACCGGGGAGCTGTTTTTT
NA,TRBJ1-5,TRBD1,TRBV7-9,CASSLGQFNQPQHF,TGTGCCAGCAGCTTGGGACAGTTCAATCAGCCCCAGCATTTT
NA,TRBJ2-1,NA,TRBV28,CASLGRYGEQFF,TGTGCCAGCCTGGGACGATACGGTGAGCAGTTCTTC
NA,TRBJ1-1,NA,TRBV28,CASSLPPSVEAFF,TGTGCCAGCAGTTTACCCCCATCAGTTGAAGCTTTCTTT
NA,TRBJ2-7,TRBD2,TRBV4-1,CASSFGLALYEQYF,TGCGCCAGTAGCTTTGGACTAGCGCTGTACGAGCAGTACTTC
NA,TRBJ2-7,TRBD2,TRBV4-1,CASSQSTSGTYEQYF,TGCGCCAGCAGCCAATCAACTAGCGGTACCTACGAGCAGTACTTC
NA,TRBJ1-2,NA,TRBV5-1,CASSLGGIDYGYTF,TGCGCCAGCAGCTTGGGCGGGATCGACTATGGCTACACCTTC
NA,TRBJ1-1,TRBD1,TRBV9,CASGPTGPRAEAFF,TGTGCCAGCGGGCCGACAGGGCCCCGGGCTGAAGCTTTCTTT
NA,TRBJ2-1,TRBD1,TRBV28,CASKRFTRQGVSYNEQFF,TGTGCCAGCAAGAGATTTACCCGACAGGGGGTGTCCTACAATGAGCAGTTCTTC
few,TRBJ2-4,NA,TRBV28,CASRGVFKNIQYF,TGTGCCAGCCGAGGGGTCTTTAAAAACATTCAGTACTTC
NA,TRBJ2-1,TRBD2,TRBV4-1,CASSQALAGGPFGNEQFF,TGCGCCAGCAGCCAAGCACTAGCGGGAGGGCCATTTGGCAATGAGCAGTTCTTC
NA,TRBJ2-7,TRBD2,TRBV30,CAWSVRRPGRAHEQYF,TGTGCCTGGAGTGTACGTCGGCCCGGGAGGGCCCACGAGCAGTACTTC
once,TRBJ2-2,NA,TRBV5-1,CASSLSQGGTGELFF,TGCGCCAGCAGCTTGTCCCAGGGAGGCACCGGGGAGCTGTTTTTT
NA,TRBJ1-5,NA,TRBV19,CATRGGGKDQPQHF,TGTGCCACTCGAGGGGGGGGTAAGGATCAGCCCCAGCATTTT
few,TRBJ2-5,NA,TRBV20-1,CSARQIGAQYF,TGCAGTGCCAGGCAGATCGGAGCCCAGTACTTC
NA,TRBJ2-5,TRBD1,TRBV28,CASSTTGRQETQYF,TGTGCCAGCAGTACGACAGGGCGTCAAGAGACCCAGTACTTC
NA,TRBJ1-1,NA,TRBV7-2,CASSLPREYTEAFF,TGTGCCAGCAGCTTACCAAGGGAGTACACTGAAGCTTTCTTT
NA,TRBJ1-2,TRBD1,TRBV4-2,CASSQDPGQGLLNYGYTF,TGTGCCAGCAGCCAAGATCCGGGACAGGGACTCCTTAACTATGGCTACACCTTC
NA,TRBJ2-5,TRBD1,TRBV6-6,CASSSDRGQETQYF,TGTGCCAGCAGCTCAGACAGGGGGCAAGAGACCCAGTACTTC
NA,TRBJ2-5,NA,TRBV29-1,CSVAQGQAGETQYF,TGCAGCGTTGCCCAAGGGCAGGCCGGAGAGACCCAGTACTTC